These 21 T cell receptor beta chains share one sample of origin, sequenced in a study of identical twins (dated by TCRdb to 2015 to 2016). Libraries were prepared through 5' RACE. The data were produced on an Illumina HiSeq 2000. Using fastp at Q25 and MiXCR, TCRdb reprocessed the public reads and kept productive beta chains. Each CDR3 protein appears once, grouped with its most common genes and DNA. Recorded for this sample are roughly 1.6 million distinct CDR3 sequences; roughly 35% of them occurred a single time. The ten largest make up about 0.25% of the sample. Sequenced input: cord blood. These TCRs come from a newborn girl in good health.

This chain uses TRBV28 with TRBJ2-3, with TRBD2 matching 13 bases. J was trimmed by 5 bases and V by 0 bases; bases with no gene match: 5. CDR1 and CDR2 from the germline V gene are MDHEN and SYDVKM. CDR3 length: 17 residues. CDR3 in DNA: TGTGCCAGCAGTTTATGGACTAGCGGGAGGCCGGGAGATACGCAGTATTTT. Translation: CASSLWTSGRPGDTQYF.

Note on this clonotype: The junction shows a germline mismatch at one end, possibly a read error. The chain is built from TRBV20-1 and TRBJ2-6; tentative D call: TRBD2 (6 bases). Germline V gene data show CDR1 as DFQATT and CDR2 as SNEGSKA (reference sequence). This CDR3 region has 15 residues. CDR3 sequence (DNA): TGCAGTGCTAGAGTTGGAGGGCCTGGGGCCAACATCCTGACTTTC. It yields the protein CSARVGGPGANILTF.

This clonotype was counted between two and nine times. CDR3 nucleotides: TGTGCCAGCAGTCCCTATACTAGCGTACGTTCTAAAGCGACCCAGTACTTC. Translation gives CASSPYTSVRSKATQYF. The genes are TRBV27 and TRBJ2-4, with 7 bases fitting TRBD2. The last part of the DNA fits TRBJ2-5 better; the J call may be wrong. This CDR3 has 17 amino acids. CDR1 is MNHEY, CDR2 SMNVEV, per germline (reference sequence).

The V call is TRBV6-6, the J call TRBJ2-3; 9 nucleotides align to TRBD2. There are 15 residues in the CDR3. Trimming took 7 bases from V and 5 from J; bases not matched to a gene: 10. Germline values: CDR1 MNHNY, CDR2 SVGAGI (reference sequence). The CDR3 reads CASNLAGVRRDTQYF. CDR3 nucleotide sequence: TGTGCCAGCAATTTAGCGGGAGTGCGCAGAGATACGCAGTATTTT.

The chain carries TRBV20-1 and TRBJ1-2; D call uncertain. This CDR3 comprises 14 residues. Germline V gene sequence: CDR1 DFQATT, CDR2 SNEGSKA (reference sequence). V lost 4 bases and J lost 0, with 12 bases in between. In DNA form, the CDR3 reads TGCAGTGCTATCCGTCAAGGTACTAACTATGGCTACACCTTC. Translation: CSAIRQGTNYGYTF.

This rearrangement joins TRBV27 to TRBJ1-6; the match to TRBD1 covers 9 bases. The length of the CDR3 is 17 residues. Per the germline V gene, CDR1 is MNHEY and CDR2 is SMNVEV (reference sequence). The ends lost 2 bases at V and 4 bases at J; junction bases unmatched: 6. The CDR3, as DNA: TGTGCCAGCAGTTTAAGGGGGACAGGGCCATATAATTCACCCCTCCACTTT. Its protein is CASSLRGTGPYNSPLHF.

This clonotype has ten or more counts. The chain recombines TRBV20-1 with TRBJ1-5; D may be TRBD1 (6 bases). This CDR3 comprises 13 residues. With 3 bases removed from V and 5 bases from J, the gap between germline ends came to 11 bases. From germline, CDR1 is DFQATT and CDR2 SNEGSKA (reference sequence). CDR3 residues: CSASRQADQPQHF. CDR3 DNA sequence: TGCAGTGCTAGTCGACAGGCCGATCAGCCCCAGCATTTT.

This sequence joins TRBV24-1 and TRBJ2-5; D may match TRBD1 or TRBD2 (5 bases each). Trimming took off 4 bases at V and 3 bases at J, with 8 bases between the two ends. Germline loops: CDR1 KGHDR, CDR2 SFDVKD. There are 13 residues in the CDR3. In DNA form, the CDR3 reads TGTGCCACCAGTGAGGGACCTAAAGAGACCCAGTACTTC. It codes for CATSEGPKETQYF.

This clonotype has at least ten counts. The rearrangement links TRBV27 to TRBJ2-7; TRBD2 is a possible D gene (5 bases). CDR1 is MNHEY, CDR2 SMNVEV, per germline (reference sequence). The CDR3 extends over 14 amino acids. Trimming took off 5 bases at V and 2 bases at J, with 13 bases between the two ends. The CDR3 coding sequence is TGTGCCAGCAGTCCCATCGAACTAGCCTACGAGCAGTACTTC. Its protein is CASSPIELAYEQYF.

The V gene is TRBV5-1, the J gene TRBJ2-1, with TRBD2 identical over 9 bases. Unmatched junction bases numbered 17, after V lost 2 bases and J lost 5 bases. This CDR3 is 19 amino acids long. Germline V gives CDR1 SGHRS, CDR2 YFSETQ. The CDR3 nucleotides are TGCGCCAGCAGCTTTCCCCTCCCCCTAGCGGGGAGTCCGAACAATGAGCAGTTCTTC. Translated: CASSFPLPLAGSPNNEQFF. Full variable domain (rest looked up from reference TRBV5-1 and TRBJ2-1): KAGVTQTPRYLIKTRGQQVTLSCSPISGHRSVSWYQQTPGQGLQFLFEYFSETQRNKGNFPGRFSGRQFSNSRSEMNVSTLELGDSALYLCASSFPLPLAGSPNNEQFFGPGTRLTVL.

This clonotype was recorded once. CDR3 protein: CASSLYLSSEQYF. As DNA, the CDR3 is TGCGCCAGCAGCTTGTATCTGAGCTCGGAGCAGTACTTC. The V gene is TRBV5-1, the J gene TRBJ2-7; D remains ambiguous. CDR3 length: 13 amino acids. Germline values: CDR1 SGHRS, CDR2 YFSETQ. Trimming removed 1 base at V and 7 bases at J, with 12 bases between.

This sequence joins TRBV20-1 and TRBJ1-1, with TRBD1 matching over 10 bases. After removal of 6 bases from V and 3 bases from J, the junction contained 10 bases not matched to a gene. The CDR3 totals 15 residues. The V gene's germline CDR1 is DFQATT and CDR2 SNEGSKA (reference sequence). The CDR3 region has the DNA TGCAGTGCCCCTGACAGGGGGCGGGGGGACACTGAAGCTTTCTTT. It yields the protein CSAPDRGRGDTEAFF.

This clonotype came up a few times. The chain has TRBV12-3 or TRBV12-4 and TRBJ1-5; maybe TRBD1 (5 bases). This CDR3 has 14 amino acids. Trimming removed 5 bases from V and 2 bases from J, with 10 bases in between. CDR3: CASSTRRGNQPQHF. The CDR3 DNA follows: TGTGCCAGCAGTACTCGCAGGGGCAATCAGCCCCAGCATTTT.

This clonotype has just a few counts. CDR3 nucleotide sequence: TGTGCCAGCAGTGAAAGAGTTGGGGCGAACACCGGGGAGCTGTTTTTT. This translates into CASSERVGANTGELFF. V gene TRBV2 combines with J gene TRBJ2-2; unclear D gene. Trimming removed 2 bases at V and 0 bases at J, with 10 bases between. Germline lookup yields CDR1 SNHLY and CDR2 FYNNEI. The CDR3 runs to 16 residues. Full variable domain (missing parts from reference TRBV2 and TRBJ2-2): EPEVTQTPSHQVTQMGQEVILRCVPISNHLYFYWYRQILGQKVEFLVSFYNNEISEKSEIFDDQFSVERPDGSNFTLKIRSTKLEDSAMYFCASSERVGANTGELFFGEGSRLTVL.

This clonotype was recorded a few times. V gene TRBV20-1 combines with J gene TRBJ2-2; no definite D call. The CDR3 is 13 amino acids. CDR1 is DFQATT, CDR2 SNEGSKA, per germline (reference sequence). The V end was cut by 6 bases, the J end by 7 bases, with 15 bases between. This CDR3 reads CSAPDLFRGELFF. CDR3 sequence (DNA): TGCAGTGCCCCCGACCTATTTCGCGGGGAGCTGTTTTTT.

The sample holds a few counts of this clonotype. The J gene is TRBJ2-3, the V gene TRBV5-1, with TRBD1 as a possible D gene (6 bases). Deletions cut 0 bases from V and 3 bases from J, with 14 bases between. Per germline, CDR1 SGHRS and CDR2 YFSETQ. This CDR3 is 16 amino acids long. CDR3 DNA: TGCGCCAGCAGCTTGGCAGGGGTTACGGTGACAGATACGCAGTATTTT. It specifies CASSLAGVTVTDTQYF.

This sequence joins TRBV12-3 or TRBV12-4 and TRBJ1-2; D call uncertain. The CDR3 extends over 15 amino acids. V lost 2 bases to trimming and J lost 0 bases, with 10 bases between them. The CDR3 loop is CASSLRRLANYGYTF. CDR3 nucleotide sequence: TGTGCCAGCAGTTTACGGAGATTAGCTAACTATGGCTACACCTTC.

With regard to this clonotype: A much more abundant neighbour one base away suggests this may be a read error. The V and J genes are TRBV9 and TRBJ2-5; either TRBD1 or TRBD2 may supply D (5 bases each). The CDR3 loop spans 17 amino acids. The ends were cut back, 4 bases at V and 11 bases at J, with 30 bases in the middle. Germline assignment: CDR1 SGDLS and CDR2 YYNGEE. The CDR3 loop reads CASSLHSGTDSRNEQYF. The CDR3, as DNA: TGTGCCAGCAGCCTCCATTCCGGGACGGATTCCCGGAATGAGCAGTACTTC.

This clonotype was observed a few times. This chain's CDR3 is CSARDRAGRNQPQHF. The DNA of the CDR3 is TGCAGTGCTAGAGATCGCGCAGGGAGGAATCAGCCCCAGCATTTT. The chain is built from TRBV20-1 and TRBJ1-5, with D perhaps matching TRBD1 (5 bases). The CDR3 totals 15 residues. Germline CDR1 is DFQATT and CDR2 is SNEGSKA (reference sequence). V lost 0 bases and J 4 bases, leaving 13 bases between the germline ends.

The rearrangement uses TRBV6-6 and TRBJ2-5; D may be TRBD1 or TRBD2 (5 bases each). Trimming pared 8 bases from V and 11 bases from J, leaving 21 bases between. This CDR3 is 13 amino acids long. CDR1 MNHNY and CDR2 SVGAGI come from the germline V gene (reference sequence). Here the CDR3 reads CASLRDPDNEQYF. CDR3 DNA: TGTGCCAGCCTCAGGGACCCAGACAATGAGCAGTACTTC.

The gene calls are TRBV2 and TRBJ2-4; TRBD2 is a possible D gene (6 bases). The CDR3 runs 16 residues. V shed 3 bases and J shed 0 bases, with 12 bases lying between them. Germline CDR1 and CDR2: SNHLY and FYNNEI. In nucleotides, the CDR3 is TGTGCCAGCAGTGACACACCGGGACTAGCCAAAAACATTCAGTACTTC. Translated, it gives CASSDTPGLAKNIQYF.